These T cell receptor beta chains were read from a single sample in a study of shared T cell receptors in the human thymus. Measured with immunoSEQ multiplex PCR; TCRdb has only the in-frame clones, and not every one. This sample carries more than 550,000 clones, around 87% of them seen once, and the ten largest clones take 0.0094%. Another study also made use of these data, one on human thymus T cells.

Sequences were obtained from thymocytes. The source of these receptors is a boy under three years old with a congenital heart defect. CDR3s include the opening cysteine and the closing phenylalanine or tryptophan. Size tells how often a clone was seen (once, few, many) or the class of an expanded clone, and some rows leave it out.

j_call: TRBJ2-6
clone_size: .
v_call: TRBV7-9
cdr3_aa: CASSPPDRVGANVLTF

j_call: TRBJ2-5
clone_size: .
v_call: TRBV4-3
cdr3_aa: CASSQDSDRGTETQYF

j_call: TRBJ2-5
clone_size: .
v_call: TRBV18
cdr3_aa: CASSLPQETQYF

j_call: TRBJ1-6
clone_size: .
v_call: TRBV9
cdr3_aa: CASSGGPGTGYSPLHF

j_call: TRBJ1-2
clone_size: .
v_call: TRBV6-1
cdr3_aa: CASSEPGQTNYGYTF

j_call: TRBJ2-7
clone_size: .
v_call: TRBV28
cdr3_aa: CASSSPRGGRGASYEQYF

j_call: TRBJ2-3
clone_size: .
v_call: TRBV5-1
cdr3_aa: CASSLGGHQPSTDTQYF

j_call: TRBJ1-1
clone_size: .
v_call: TRBV19
cdr3_aa: CASSGGQVDGGNTEAFF

j_call: TRBJ2-7
clone_size: .
v_call: TRBV28
cdr3_aa: CASSSQAYEQYF

j_call: TRBJ1-1
clone_size: .
v_call: TRBV6-6
cdr3_aa: CASSYGDRAMNTEAFF

j_call: TRBJ1-2
clone_size: .
v_call: TRBV7-9
cdr3_aa: CASSSQDRGDGYTF

j_call: TRBJ1-5
clone_size: .
v_call: TRBV7-9
cdr3_aa: CASSSTGQGRYNQPQHF

j_call: TRBJ1-6
clone_size: few
v_call: TRBV30
cdr3_aa: CAWRARGRGSPLHF

j_call: TRBJ1-1
clone_size: .
v_call: TRBV5-6
cdr3_aa: CASSLLTGQTEAFF

j_call: TRBJ1-4
clone_size: once
v_call: TRBV9
cdr3_aa: CASSGGTWTDSNEKLFF

j_call: TRBJ2-2
clone_size: .
v_call: TRBV28
cdr3_aa: CASSPTPGLAGNNTGELFF

j_call: TRBJ2-3
clone_size: .
v_call: TRBV29-1
cdr3_aa: CSVDRGIIGADTQYF

j_call: TRBJ2-1
clone_size: .
v_call: TRBV30
cdr3_aa: CAWSARTGSVVNEQFF

j_call: TRBJ2-4
clone_size: .
v_call: TRBV4-1
cdr3_aa: CASSLGRIYGGNIQYF

j_call: TRBJ2-2
clone_size: .
v_call: TRBV10-2
cdr3_aa: CASSEGSPANTGELFF

j_call: TRBJ1-2
clone_size: .
v_call: TRBV4-1
cdr3_aa: CASSPGTGFGYTF

j_call: TRBJ2-2
clone_size: .
v_call: TRBV7-9
cdr3_aa: CASSLASGELFF

j_call: TRBJ1-2
clone_size: .
v_call: TRBV6-5
cdr3_aa: CASSYFYNSYGYTF

j_call: TRBJ2-5
clone_size: .
v_call: TRBV4-3
cdr3_aa: CASSQDVTGLETQYF

j_call: TRBJ1-6
clone_size: once
v_call: TRBV4-1
cdr3_aa: CASSQPSPHRGDNSPLHF

j_call: TRBJ2-7
clone_size: .
v_call: TRBV27
cdr3_aa: CASIKRGSDEQYF

j_call: TRBJ2-3
clone_size: .
v_call: TRBV9
cdr3_aa: CASSVAPGQGWADTQYF

j_call: TRBJ2-7
clone_size: .
v_call: TRBV11-2
cdr3_aa: CASSLLGGTGGSAYEQYF

j_call: TRBJ1-5
clone_size: .
v_call: TRBV4-1
cdr3_aa: CASSQVLTGGVNNQPQHF

j_call: TRBJ2-7
clone_size: .
v_call: TRBV7-9
cdr3_aa: CASSSGTYYEQYF

j_call: TRBJ1-2
clone_size: .
v_call: TRBV6-1
cdr3_aa: CASKPGQNYGYTF

j_call: TRBJ2-7
clone_size: .
v_call: TRBV4-2
cdr3_aa: CASSQPTGGITYEQYF

j_call: TRBJ2-7
clone_size: .
v_call: TRBV5-1
cdr3_aa: CASSFGAGGSYEQYF

j_call: TRBJ1-6
clone_size: .
v_call: TRBV7-2
cdr3_aa: CASSLRDRDLDNSPLHF

j_call: TRBJ2-5
clone_size: .
v_call: TRBV15
cdr3_aa: CATSRPTTNRVMETQYF

j_call: TRBJ1-1
clone_size: .
v_call: TRBV27
cdr3_aa: CASSSSWTGGLINTEAFF

j_call: TRBJ1-3
clone_size: .
v_call: TRBV9
cdr3_aa: CASSGAARGNTIYF

j_call: TRBJ2-1
clone_size: .
v_call: TRBV5-1
cdr3_aa: CASSLEGLAGPRPLDEQFF

j_call: TRBJ2-1
clone_size: .
v_call: TRBV15
cdr3_aa: CATSRDLSSGGENEQFF

j_call: TRBJ1-6
clone_size: .
v_call: TRBV28
cdr3_aa: CASSLTAGQGLSEDSPLHF

j_call: TRBJ2-7
clone_size: .
v_call: TRBV12-5
cdr3_aa: CASGLPQQTETYEQYF

j_call: TRBJ2-7
clone_size: .
v_call: TRBV19
cdr3_aa: CATSLRTGLYEQYF

j_call: TRBJ2-3
clone_size: .
v_call: TRBV4-2
cdr3_aa: CASSPPGGDTDTQYF

j_call: TRBJ1-2
clone_size: .
v_call: TRBV4-2
cdr3_aa: CASSQDRGEHGYTF

j_call: TRBJ1-5
clone_size: .
v_call: TRBV7-9
cdr3_aa: CASSLGGESREYSNQPQHF

j_call: TRBJ2-7
clone_size: .
v_call: TRBV5-6
cdr3_aa: CASSFLSEQYF

j_call: TRBJ1-1
clone_size: once
v_call: TRBV2
cdr3_aa: CASSEPKTGKNTEAFF

j_call: TRBJ2-7
clone_size: .
v_call: TRBV5-8
cdr3_aa: CASSLGGPLSYEQYF

j_call: TRBJ2-1
clone_size: .
v_call: TRBV19
cdr3_aa: CASSFQRGDYNEQFF

j_call: TRBJ2-5
clone_size: .
v_call: TRBV11-2
cdr3_aa: CASSHGTAGSETQYF

j_call: TRBJ1-3
clone_size: .
v_call: TRBV5-6
cdr3_aa: CASSLYATGASGNTIYF

j_call: TRBJ2-7
clone_size: .
v_call: TRBV9
cdr3_aa: CASSPGLAVDSYEQYF

j_call: TRBJ1-5
clone_size: .
v_call: TRBV5-1
cdr3_aa: CASSGIGQKPDQPQHF

j_call: TRBJ2-7
clone_size: .
v_call: TRBV5-4
cdr3_aa: CASSLLGLGPYEQYF

j_call: TRBJ2-1
clone_size: .
v_call: TRBV7-3
cdr3_aa: CASSPLIGEINEQFF

j_call: TRBJ2-1
clone_size: .
v_call: TRBV30
cdr3_aa: CAWNSRKEEVEFF

j_call: TRBJ1-1
clone_size: .
v_call: TRBV9
cdr3_aa: CASSPVWTENTEAFF